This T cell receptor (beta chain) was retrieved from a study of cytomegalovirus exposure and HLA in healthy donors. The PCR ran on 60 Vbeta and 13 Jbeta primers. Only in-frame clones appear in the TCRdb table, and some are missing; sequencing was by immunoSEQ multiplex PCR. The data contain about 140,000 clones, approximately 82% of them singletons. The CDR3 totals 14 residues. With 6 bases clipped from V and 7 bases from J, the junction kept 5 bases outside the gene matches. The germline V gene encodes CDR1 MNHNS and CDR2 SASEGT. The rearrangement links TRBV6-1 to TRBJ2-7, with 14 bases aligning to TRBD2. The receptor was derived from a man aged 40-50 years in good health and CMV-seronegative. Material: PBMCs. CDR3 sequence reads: CASRRTSGGTEQYF. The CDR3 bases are TGTGCCAGCAGAAGGACTAGCGGGGGGACGGAGCAGTACTTC.